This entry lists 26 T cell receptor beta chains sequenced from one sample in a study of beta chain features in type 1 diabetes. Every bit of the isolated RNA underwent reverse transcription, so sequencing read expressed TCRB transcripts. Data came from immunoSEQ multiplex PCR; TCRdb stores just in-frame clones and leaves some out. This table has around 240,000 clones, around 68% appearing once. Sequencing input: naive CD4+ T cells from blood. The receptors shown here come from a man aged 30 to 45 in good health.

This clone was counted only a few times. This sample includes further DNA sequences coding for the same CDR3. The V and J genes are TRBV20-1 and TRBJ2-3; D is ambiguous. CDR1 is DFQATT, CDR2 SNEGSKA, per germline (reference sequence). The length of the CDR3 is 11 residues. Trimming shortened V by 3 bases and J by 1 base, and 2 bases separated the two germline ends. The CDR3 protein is CSASGTDTQYF. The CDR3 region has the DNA TGCAGTGCTAGTGGCACAGATACGCAGTATTTT.

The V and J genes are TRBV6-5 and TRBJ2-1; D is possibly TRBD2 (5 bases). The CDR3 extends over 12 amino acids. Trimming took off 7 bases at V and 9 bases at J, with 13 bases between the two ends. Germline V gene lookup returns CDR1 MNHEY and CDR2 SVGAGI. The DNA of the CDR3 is TGTGCCAGCAAAACTCTCAGCGGTGAGCAGTTCTTC. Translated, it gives CASKTLSGEQFF.

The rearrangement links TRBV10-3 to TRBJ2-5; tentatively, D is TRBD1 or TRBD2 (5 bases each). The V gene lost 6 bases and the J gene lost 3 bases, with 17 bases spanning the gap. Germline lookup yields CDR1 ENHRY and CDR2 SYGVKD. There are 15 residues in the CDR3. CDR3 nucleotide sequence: TGTGCCATCAGCACCTCGGCAGGGCGGGAAGAGACCCAGTACTTC. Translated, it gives CAISTSAGREETQYF.

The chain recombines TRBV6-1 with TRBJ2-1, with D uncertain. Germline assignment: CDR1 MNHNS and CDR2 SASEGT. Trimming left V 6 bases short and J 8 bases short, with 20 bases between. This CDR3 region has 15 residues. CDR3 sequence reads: CASRGGDGVRDEQFF. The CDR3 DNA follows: TGTGCCAGCAGAGGTGGCGATGGGGTTCGAGATGAGCAGTTCTTC.

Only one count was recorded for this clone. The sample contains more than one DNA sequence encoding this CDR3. CDR3 region: CASSLDRGSYEQYF. CDR3 sequence (DNA): TGCGCCAGCAGCTTGGACAGGGGCTCCTACGAGCAGTACTTC. The V call is TRBV5-1, the J call TRBJ2-7; TRBD1 matches at 7 bases. With V trimmed by 0 bases and J by 0 bases, 0 bases remained unmatched. From germline, CDR1 is SGHRS and CDR2 YFSETQ. The CDR3 covers 14 residues.

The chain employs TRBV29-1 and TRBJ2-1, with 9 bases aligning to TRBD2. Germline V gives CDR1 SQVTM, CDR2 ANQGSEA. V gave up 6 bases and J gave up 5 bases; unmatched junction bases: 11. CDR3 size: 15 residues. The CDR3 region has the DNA TGCAGCGTCCTCCCGACTAGCGGAAATAACAATGAGCAGTTCTTC. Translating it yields CSVLPTSGNNNEQFF.

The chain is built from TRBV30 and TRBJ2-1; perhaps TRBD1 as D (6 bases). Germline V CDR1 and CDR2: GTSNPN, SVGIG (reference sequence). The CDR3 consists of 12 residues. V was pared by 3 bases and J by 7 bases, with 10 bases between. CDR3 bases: TGTGCCTGGAGCAAACAGGGTAATGAGCAGTTCTTC. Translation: CAWSKQGNEQFF. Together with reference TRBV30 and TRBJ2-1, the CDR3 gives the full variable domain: SQTIHQWPATLVQPVGSPLSLECTVEGTSNPNLYWYRQAAGRGLQLLFYSVGIGQISSEVPQNLSASRPQDRQFILSSKKLLLSDSGFYLCAWSKQGNEQFFGPGTRLTVL.

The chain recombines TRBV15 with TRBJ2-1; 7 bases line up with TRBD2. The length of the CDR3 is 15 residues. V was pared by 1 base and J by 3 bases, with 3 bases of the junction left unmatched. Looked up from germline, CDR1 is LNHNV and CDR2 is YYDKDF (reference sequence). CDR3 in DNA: TGTGCCACCAGCAGAGGAGCGGGGTTCTACAATGAGCAGTTCTTC. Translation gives CATSRGAGFYNEQFF.

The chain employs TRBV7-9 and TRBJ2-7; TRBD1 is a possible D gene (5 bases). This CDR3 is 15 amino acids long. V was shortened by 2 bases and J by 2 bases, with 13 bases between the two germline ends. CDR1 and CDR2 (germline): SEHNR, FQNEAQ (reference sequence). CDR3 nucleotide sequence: TGTGCCAGCAGCTTAAAGCAGGGTGGGACCTACGAGCAGTACTTC. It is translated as CASSLKQGGTYEQYF.

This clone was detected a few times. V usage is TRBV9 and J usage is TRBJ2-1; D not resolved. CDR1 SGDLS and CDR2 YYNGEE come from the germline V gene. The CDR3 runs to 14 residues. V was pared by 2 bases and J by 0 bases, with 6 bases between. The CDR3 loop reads CASSVISSYNEQFF. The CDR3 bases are TGTGCCAGCAGCGTGATATCCTCCTACAATGAGCAGTTCTTC.

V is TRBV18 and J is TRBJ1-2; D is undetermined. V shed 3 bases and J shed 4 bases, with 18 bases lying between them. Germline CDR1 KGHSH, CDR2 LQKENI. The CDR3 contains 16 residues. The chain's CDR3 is CASSPSDPRDGYGYTF. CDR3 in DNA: TGTGCCAGCTCACCTTCCGACCCACGGGATGGCTATGGCTACACCTTC. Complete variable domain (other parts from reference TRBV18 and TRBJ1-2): NAGVMQNPRHLVRRRGQEARLRCSPMKGHSHVYWYRQLPEEGLKFMVYLQKENIIDESGMPKERFSAEFPKEGPSILRIQQVVRGDSAAYFCASSPSDPRDGYGYTFGSGTRLTVV.

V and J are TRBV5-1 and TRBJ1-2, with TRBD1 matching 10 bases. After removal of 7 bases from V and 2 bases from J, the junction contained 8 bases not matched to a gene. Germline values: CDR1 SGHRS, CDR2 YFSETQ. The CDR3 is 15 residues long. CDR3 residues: CASGSRDRGNYGYTF. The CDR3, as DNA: TGCGCCAGCGGCAGCCGGGACAGGGGAAACTATGGCTACACCTTC. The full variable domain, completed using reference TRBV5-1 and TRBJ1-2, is KAGVTQTPRYLIKTRGQQVTLSCSPISGHRSVSWYQQTPGQGLQFLFEYFSETQRNKGNFPGRFSGRQFSNSRSEMNVSTLELGDSALYLCASGSRDRGNYGYTFGSGTRLTVV.

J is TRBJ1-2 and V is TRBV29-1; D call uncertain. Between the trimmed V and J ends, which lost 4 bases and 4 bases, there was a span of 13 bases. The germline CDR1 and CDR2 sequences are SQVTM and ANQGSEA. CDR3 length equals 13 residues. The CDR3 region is CSVGKPQFYGYTF. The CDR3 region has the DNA TGCAGCGTTGGAAAACCCCAGTTCTATGGCTACACCTTC.

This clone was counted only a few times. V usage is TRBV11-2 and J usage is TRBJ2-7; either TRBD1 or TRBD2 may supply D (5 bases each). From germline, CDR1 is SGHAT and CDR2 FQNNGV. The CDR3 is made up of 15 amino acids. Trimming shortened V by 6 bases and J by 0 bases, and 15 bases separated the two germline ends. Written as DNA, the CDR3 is TGTGCCAGCAGACCACCGGGACGGAGCTCCTACGAGCAGTACTTC. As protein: CASRPPGRSSYEQYF. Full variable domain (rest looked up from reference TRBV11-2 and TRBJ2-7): EAGVAQSPRYKIIEKRQSVAFWCNPISGHATLYWYQQILGQGPKLLIQFQNNGVVDDSQLPKDRFSAERLKGVDSTLKIQPAKLEDSAVYLCASRPPGRSSYEQYFGPGTRLTVT.

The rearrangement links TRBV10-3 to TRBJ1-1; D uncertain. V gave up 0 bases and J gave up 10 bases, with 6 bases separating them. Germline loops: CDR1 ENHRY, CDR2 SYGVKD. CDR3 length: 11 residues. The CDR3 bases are TGTGCCATCAGTGAGTCGCGGGGAGCTTTCTTT. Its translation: CAISESRGAFF.

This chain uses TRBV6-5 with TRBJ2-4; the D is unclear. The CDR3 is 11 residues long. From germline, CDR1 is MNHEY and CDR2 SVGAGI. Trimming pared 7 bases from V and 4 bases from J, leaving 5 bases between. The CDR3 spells CASKGKNIQYF. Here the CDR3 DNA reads TGTGCCAGCAAGGGAAAAAACATTCAGTACTTC.

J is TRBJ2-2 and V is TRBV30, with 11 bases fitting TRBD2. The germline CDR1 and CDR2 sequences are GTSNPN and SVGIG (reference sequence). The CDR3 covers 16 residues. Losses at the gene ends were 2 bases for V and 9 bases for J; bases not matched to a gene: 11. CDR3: CAWSPTSGSYSRELFF. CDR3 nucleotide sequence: TGTGCCTGGAGTCCAACTAGCGGGAGCTATTCTAGGGAGCTGTTTTTT.

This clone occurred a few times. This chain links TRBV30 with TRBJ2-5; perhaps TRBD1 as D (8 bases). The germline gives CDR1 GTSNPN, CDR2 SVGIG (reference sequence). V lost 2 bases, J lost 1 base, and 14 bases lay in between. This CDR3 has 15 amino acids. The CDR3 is CAWSSNRGGQETQYF. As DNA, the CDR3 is TGTGCCTGGAGTTCAAACAGGGGGGGCCAAGAGACCCAGTACTTC.

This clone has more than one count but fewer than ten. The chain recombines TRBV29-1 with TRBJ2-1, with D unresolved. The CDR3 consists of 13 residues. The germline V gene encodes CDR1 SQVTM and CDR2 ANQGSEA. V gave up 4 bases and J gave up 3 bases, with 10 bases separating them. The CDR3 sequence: CSVGGRVYNEQFF. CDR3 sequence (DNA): TGCAGCGTTGGAGGACGAGTCTACAATGAGCAGTTCTTC.

The CDR3 nucleotides are TGTGCCTGGAGTGTACGGTACGCTGAAGCTTTCTTT. Its protein product is CAWSVRYAEAFF. This sequence joins TRBV30 and TRBJ1-1; no reliable D call. There are 12 residues in the CDR3. V was trimmed by 0 bases and J by 6 bases, leaving 8 bases between them. The germline gives CDR1 GTSNPN, CDR2 SVGIG (reference sequence).

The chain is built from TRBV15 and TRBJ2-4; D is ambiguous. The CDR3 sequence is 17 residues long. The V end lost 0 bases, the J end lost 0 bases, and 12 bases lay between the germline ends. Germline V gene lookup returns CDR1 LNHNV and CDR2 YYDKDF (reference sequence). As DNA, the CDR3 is TGTGCCACCAGCAGAGATCGGTTGAGCCTAGCCAAAAACATTCAGTACTTC. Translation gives CATSRDRLSLAKNIQYF.

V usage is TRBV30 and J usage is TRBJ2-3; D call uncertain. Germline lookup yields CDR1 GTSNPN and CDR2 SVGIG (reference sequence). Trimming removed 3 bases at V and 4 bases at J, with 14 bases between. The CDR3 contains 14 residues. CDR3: CAWSMGFSPDTQYF. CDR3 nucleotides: TGTGCCTGGAGCATGGGATTTAGCCCAGATACGCAGTATTTT.

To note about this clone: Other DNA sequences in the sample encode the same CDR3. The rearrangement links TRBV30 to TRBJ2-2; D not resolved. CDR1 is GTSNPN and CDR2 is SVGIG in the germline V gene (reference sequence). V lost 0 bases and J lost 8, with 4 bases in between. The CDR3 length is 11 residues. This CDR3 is CAWSVRGELFF. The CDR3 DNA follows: TGTGCCTGGAGTGTACGGGGGGAGCTGTTTTTT.

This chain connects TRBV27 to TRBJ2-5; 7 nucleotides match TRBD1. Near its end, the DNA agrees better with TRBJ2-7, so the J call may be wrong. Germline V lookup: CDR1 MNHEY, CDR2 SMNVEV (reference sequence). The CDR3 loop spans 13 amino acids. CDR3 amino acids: CASSSTGYYEQYF. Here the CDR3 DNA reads TGTGCCAGCAGTTCGACAGGGTACTACGAGCAGTACTTC.

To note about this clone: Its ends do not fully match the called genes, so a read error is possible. Here the CDR3 reads CSVQEIGQFF. The CDR3 nucleotides read TGCAGCGTTCAAGAAATTGGGCAGTTCTTC. V is TRBV29-1 and J is TRBJ2-1; D not certain. The CDR3 length is 10 residues. The germline V gene encodes CDR1 SQVTM and CDR2 ANQGSEA.

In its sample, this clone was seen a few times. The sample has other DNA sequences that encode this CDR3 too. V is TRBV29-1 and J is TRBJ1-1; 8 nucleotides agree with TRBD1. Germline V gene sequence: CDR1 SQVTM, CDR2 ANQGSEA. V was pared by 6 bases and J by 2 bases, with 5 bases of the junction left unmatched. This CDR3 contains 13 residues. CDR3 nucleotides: TGCAGCGTCGGGACAGGCCTAAACACTGAAGCTTTCTTT. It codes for CSVGTGLNTEAFF.